This passage covers 32 T cell receptor beta chains from one sample sequenced in a study of blood T cells in healthy people across ages. Together with a sample-barcoded 5' primer, a J-beta primer mix was included in a second PCR lasting roughly 6 to 12 cycles. A single record per CDR3 protein comes from TCRdb applying MiXCR to the 5' RACE reads. Seen here are roughly 1,800,000 distinct CDR3 sequences, roughly 52% observed once, and the top ten hold less than 2.5%. The sample comprised blood. All receptors come from a woman in her 40s in good health.

This rearrangement joins TRBV12-3 or TRBV12-4 to TRBJ1-4, with TRBD1 as a possible D gene (5 bases). V was pared by 7 bases and J by 3 bases, with 18 bases between. This CDR3 is 16 amino acids long. This chain's CDR3 is CASTPRAGLANEKLFF. The CDR3 bases are TGTGCCAGCACCCCGCGGGCAGGGTTGGCTAATGAAAAACTGTTTTTT.

This clonotype has more than one count but fewer than ten. The chain is built from TRBV12-3 or TRBV12-4 and TRBJ1-5; 8 bases align to TRBD1. Trimming at V came to 5 bases and at J to 5 bases, leaving 14 bases not matched to a gene. CDR3 length: 17 residues. Written as DNA, the CDR3 is TGTGCCAGCAGTCCTTGGGACAGGCAAGTGGACTATCAGCCCCAGCATTTT. It translates to CASSPWDRQVDYQPQHF.

This chain connects TRBV6-5 to TRBJ2-4; TRBD1 is a possible D gene (5 bases). The germline gives CDR1 MNHEY, CDR2 SVGAGI. The CDR3 sequence is 17 residues long. V was clipped by 1 base and J by 0 bases, with 13 bases between them. CDR3 loop: CASSYLRQSLAKNIQYF. In DNA, the CDR3 is TGTGCCAGCAGTTACTTGAGACAGAGTCTAGCCAAAAACATTCAGTACTTC.

This chain uses TRBV4-1 with TRBJ2-7; a weak D match, TRBD1 (7 bases). Trimming took 1 base from V and 3 from J, leaving 16 bases between them. CDR1 is MGHRA, CDR2 YSYEKL, per germline. This CDR3 is 16 amino acids long. The CDR3 spells CASSQGKQGRLYEQYF. The CDR3, as DNA: TGCGCCAGCAGCCAAGGGAAACAGGGGAGGCTCTACGAGCAGTACTTC.

There are a few counts of this clonotype. The chain carries TRBV6-5 and TRBJ2-3; D possibly matches TRBD1 or TRBD2 (5 bases each). This CDR3 contains 14 residues. In germline, CDR1 is MNHEY, CDR2 SVGAGI. Trimming stripped 6 bases from V and 1 base from J, with 11 bases between. The CDR3 sequence: CASRRRDGTDTQYF. CDR3 DNA: TGTGCCAGCAGACGCCGGGACGGCACAGATACGCAGTATTTT.

This chain links TRBV28 with TRBJ2-5, with D hard to call. V was shortened by 8 bases and J by 3 bases, with 13 bases between the two germline ends. Germline CDR1 MDHEN, CDR2 SYDVKM. The CDR3 extends over 13 amino acids. CDR3: CASRPRVKETQYF. Here the CDR3 DNA reads TGTGCCAGCCGACCCCGGGTTAAAGAGACCCAGTACTTC.

The V call is TRBV29-1, the J call TRBJ2-1; no reliable D call. Germline-derived CDR1 and CDR2 are SQVTM and ANQGSEA. Between the trimmed V and J ends, which lost 1 base and 8 bases, there was a span of 9 bases. CDR3 length: 12 residues. The CDR3 is CSVEVWGYEQFF. In nucleotides, the CDR3 is TGCAGCGTTGAAGTGTGGGGTTATGAGCAGTTCTTC.

This clonotype has only a few counts. This chain uses TRBV27 with TRBJ1-5; D remains unclear. The germline gives CDR1 MNHEY, CDR2 SMNVEV (reference sequence). This CDR3 comprises 9 residues. The CDR3 is CGVGQPQHF. The CDR3 nucleotides read TGTGGGGTAGGCCAGCCCCAGCATTTT.

In this sample, this clonotype turned up a few times. The V call is TRBV3-1, the J call TRBJ2-1, with D hard to call. Deletions cut 2 bases from V and 10 bases from J, with 9 bases between. The length of the CDR3 is 12 residues. Germline-derived CDR1 and CDR2 are LGHDT and YNNKEL (reference sequence). DNA for the CDR3: TGTGCCAGCAGCCAACGCGGCAGGGAGCAGTTCTTC. This gives the protein CASSQRGREQFF.

CDR3 coding DNA: TGCAGTGCCCCCCCTCCCCCTCGCGGAAACATTCAGTACTTC. It specifies CSAPPPPRGNIQYF. The chain uses TRBV20-1 and TRBJ2-4, with D unresolved. This CDR3 has 14 residues. Trimming pared 6 bases from V and 6 bases from J, leaving 18 bases between. The germline V gene encodes CDR1 DFQATT and CDR2 SNEGSKA (reference sequence).

The V and J genes are TRBV28 and TRBJ2-1, with D possibly matching TRBD1 (6 bases). The J call is doubtful: the DNA matches TRBJ2-7 better. Germline V gene data show CDR1 as MDHEN and CDR2 as SYDVKM. CDR3 length equals 12 residues. CDR3 residues: CASKRDINEQYF. CDR3 nucleotide sequence: TGTGCCAGCAAAAGGGACATCAATGAGCAGTACTTC.

This clonotype was detected only a few times. The chain is built from TRBV20-1 and TRBJ2-4; weak D call: TRBD2 (6 bases). The J call may be mistaken, given a closer DNA end match to TRBJ2-7. The CDR3 is 14 amino acids. Germline CDR1 and CDR2: DFQATT and SNEGSKA (reference sequence). CDR3 residues: CSADPGLTLSEQYF. The CDR3 DNA is TGCAGTGCCGACCCGGGACTGACCCTCTCCGAGCAGTACTTC.

The chain links TRBV20-1 to TRBJ2-5; TRBD2 matches at 7 bases. J was trimmed by 11 bases and V by 5 bases; bases with no gene match: 11. This CDR3 region has 12 residues. The germline V gene has CDR1 DFQATT and CDR2 SNEGSKA (reference sequence). CDR3 region: CSAGTMSYKQYF. CDR3 nucleotides: TGCAGTGCTGGGACTATGTCCTACAAGCAGTACTTC.

V and J are TRBV27 and TRBJ2-5; D is unresolved. Trimming removed 5 bases at V and 4 bases at J, with 20 bases between. CDR3 length equals 16 residues. Germline V CDR1 and CDR2: MNHEY, SMNVEV (reference sequence). The DNA of the CDR3 is TGTGCCAGCAGTCCTCACTCCGCTAGTAGGGTAGAGACCCAGTACTTC. This gives the protein CASSPHSASRVETQYF.

The chain has TRBV9 and TRBJ1-1; TRBD1 aligns across 7 bases. The CDR3 contains 13 residues. V was pared by 4 bases and J by 4 bases, with 4 bases of the junction left unmatched. Germline V gene lookup returns CDR1 SGDLS and CDR2 YYNGEE. The CDR3 protein is CASSTDRVTEAFF. The CDR3 region has the DNA TGTGCCAGCAGCACCGACAGGGTCACTGAAGCTTTCTTT.

As for this clonotype: This clone may be a read error of a much larger clone one base away. V and J are TRBV5-1 and TRBJ2-3; the D is unclear. V was cut by 3 bases and J by 3 bases, with 8 bases left in between. This CDR3 region has 13 residues. Germline V gene sequence: CDR1 SGHRS, CDR2 YFSETQ. The CDR3 is CASSWVETDTQYF. The CDR3 DNA is TGCGCCAGCAGCTGGGTGGAGACAGATACGCAGTATTTT. The entire variable domain, with the rest obtained from reference TRBV5-1 and TRBJ2-3, is as follows: KAGVTQTPRYLIKTRGQQVTLSCSPISGHRSVSWYQQTPGQGLQFLFEYFSETQRNKGNFPGRFSGRQFSNSRSEMNVSTLELGDSALYLCASSWVETDTQYFGPGTRLTVL.

V is TRBV11-2 and J is TRBJ2-3; TRBD2 matches 16 bases. The germline V gene has CDR1 SGHAT and CDR2 FQNNGV. V lost 5 bases, J lost 0 bases, and 11 bases stayed unmatched. The CDR3 loop spans 20 amino acids. CDR3 protein: CASSLNSPGLAGGSTDTQYF. The CDR3 DNA is TGTGCCAGCAGCCTAAATTCACCGGGACTAGCGGGGGGGAGCACAGATACGCAGTATTTT.

J is TRBJ2-3 and V is TRBV9; TRBD2 aligns across 8 bases. CDR3 size: 18 residues. The ends lost 3 bases at V and 3 bases at J; junction bases unmatched: 15. Germline V gives CDR1 SGDLS, CDR2 YYNGEE. The CDR3 loop is CASSAPVGWAGGTDTQYF. CDR3 sequence (DNA): TGTGCCAGCAGCGCCCCTGTTGGATGGGCGGGGGGTACAGATACGCAGTATTTT.

This clonotype was seen more than once but under ten times. This chain joins TRBV7-9 and TRBJ1-1; possible D gene TRBD1, 6 bases. The CDR3 spans 15 residues. V lost 1 base to trimming and J lost 4 bases, with 13 bases between them. Germline lookup yields CDR1 SEHNR and CDR2 FQNEAQ (reference sequence). CDR3 protein: CASSLVGGVGTEAFF. CDR3 DNA sequence: TGTGCCAGCAGCTTAGTAGGGGGGGTCGGCACTGAAGCTTTCTTT.

The gene calls are TRBV2 and TRBJ1-5, with D uncertain. The CDR3 is 15 amino acids. CDR1 SNHLY and CDR2 FYNNEI come from the germline V gene. V was clipped by 6 bases and J by 2 bases, with 14 bases between them. This CDR3 reads CASRNGIFGNQPQHF. The DNA for the CDR3 is TGTGCCAGCAGAAACGGGATTTTCGGCAATCAGCCCCAGCATTTT.

Of note for this clonotype: A junction boundary mismatches the germline segment, possibly from a read error. The chain recombines TRBV6-6 with TRBJ2-5; TRBD1 might be the D (6 bases). The V gene's germline CDR1 is MNHNY and CDR2 SVGAGI (reference sequence). There are 16 residues in the CDR3. CDR3 coding DNA: TGTGTCAGCAGTTCCCCCGAATTTGGACAGCAAGAGACCCAGTACTTC. This translates into CVSSSPEFGQQETQYF.

This chain connects TRBV4-3 to TRBJ2-3; 11 positions agree with TRBD2. CDR3 length: 17 amino acids. From germline, CDR1 is LGHNA and CDR2 YSLEER. V dropped 4 bases and J dropped 2; count of bases not matched to a gene: 8. Here the CDR3 DNA reads TGCGCCAGCAGCCCGAATCTAGCGGGGGGCCTCACAGATACGCAGTATTTT. It translates to CASSPNLAGGLTDTQYF.

The V gene is TRBV24-1, the J gene TRBJ2-5, with D possibly called TRBD1 or TRBD2 (6 bases each). Per germline, CDR1 KGHDR and CDR2 SFDVKD. The CDR3 runs 18 residues. The V gene lost 0 bases and the J gene lost 5 bases, with 21 bases spanning the gap. The CDR3 DNA follows: TGTGCCACCAGTGATTTGAACAGGGAGGAGCCCCTAAAGGAGACCCAGTACTTC. Translating gives CATSDLNREEPLKETQYF.

The rearrangement links TRBV7-2 to TRBJ2-1; TRBD2 agrees at 7 bases. The J call may be mistaken, given a closer DNA end match to TRBJ2-7. Per the germline V gene, CDR1 is SGHTA and CDR2 is FQGNSA. The CDR3 covers 17 residues. CDR3 amino acids: CASSKAGSAGIYNEQYF. In DNA form, the CDR3 reads TGTGCCAGCAGCAAAGCGGGATCGGCGGGGATATACAATGAGCAGTACTTC.

The V gene is TRBV5-1, the J gene TRBJ2-7; the D gene is possibly TRBD1 (6 bases). This CDR3 region has 15 residues. CDR1 SGHRS and CDR2 YFSETQ come from the germline V gene. V was cut by 1 base and J by 0 bases, with 11 bases left in between. The DNA of the CDR3 is TGCGCCAGCAGCTTGCGGGACATGCTCTCCTACGAGCAGTACTTC. This codes for CASSLRDMLSYEQYF.

The rearrangement links TRBV7-9 to TRBJ1-6, with D maybe TRBD1 (5 bases). CDR3 length: 13 residues. Germline V lookup: CDR1 SEHNR, CDR2 FQNEAQ (reference sequence). V was cut by 3 bases and J by 9 bases, with 9 bases left in between. This CDR3 is CASSLEGVSPLHF. Here the CDR3 DNA reads TGTGCCAGCAGCTTGGAAGGGGTTTCACCCCTCCACTTT.

The rearrangement uses TRBV5-4 and TRBJ2-1, with 8 bases aligning to TRBD2. The germline gives CDR1 SGHNT, CDR2 YYREEE (reference sequence). The V segment lost 9 bases and the J segment 0 bases; nucleotides outside the gene matches: 11. The CDR3 consists of 16 residues. For the CDR3, the DNA is TGTGCCACCCGTTGGGGTAGCGGGGCCTCCTACAATGAGCAGTTCTTC. It yields the protein CATRWGSGASYNEQFF.

This chain links TRBV4-2 with TRBJ1-2; D ambiguous. The length of the CDR3 is 15 residues. Germline CDR1 LGHNA, CDR2 YNFKEQ. Trimming took 0 bases from V and 4 from J, leaving 12 bases between them. CDR3 coding DNA: TGTGCCAGCAGCCAAGATTCCTCCCCCCCCTATGGCTACACCTTC. Translation gives CASSQDSSPPYGYTF.

The chain links TRBV6-5 to TRBJ2-5; no clear D gene. Per the germline V gene, CDR1 is MNHEY and CDR2 is SVGAGI. This CDR3 region has 14 residues. Trimming took 3 bases from V and 2 from J, leaving 10 bases between them. The CDR3 sequence is CASSYFASQETQYF. The CDR3 nucleotides are TGTGCCAGCAGTTATTTTGCAAGTCAAGAGACCCAGTACTTC.

The genes are TRBV28 and TRBJ1-5, with D tentatively TRBD1 (6 bases). The CDR3 is made up of 12 amino acids. Germline-derived CDR1 and CDR2 are MDHEN and SYDVKM. V was trimmed by 4 bases and J by 10 bases, leaving 11 bases between them. As DNA, the CDR3 is TGTGCCAGCAGTTCACAGGGTGGACCCCAGCATTTT. Translation: CASSSQGGPQHF.

The gene calls are TRBV4-1 and TRBJ2-5; D remains ambiguous. Germline V lookup: CDR1 MGHRA, CDR2 YSYEKL. The CDR3 has 13 amino acids. The V end was cut by 0 bases, the J end by 5 bases, with 7 bases between. DNA of the CDR3: TGCGCCAGCAGCCAAGAAGAGGCGGAGACCCAGTACTTC. Protein product: CASSQEEAETQYF.

This chain connects TRBV12-3 or TRBV12-4 to TRBJ2-7, with 9 nucleotides matching TRBD1. J was trimmed by 8 bases and V by 2 bases; bases with no gene match: 13. The CDR3 sequence is 16 residues long. The CDR3 region is CASSLSGGTGPTKQYF. The CDR3 DNA reads as TGTGCCAGCAGTTTATCGGGCGGGACAGGGCCTACGAAGCAGTACTTC.